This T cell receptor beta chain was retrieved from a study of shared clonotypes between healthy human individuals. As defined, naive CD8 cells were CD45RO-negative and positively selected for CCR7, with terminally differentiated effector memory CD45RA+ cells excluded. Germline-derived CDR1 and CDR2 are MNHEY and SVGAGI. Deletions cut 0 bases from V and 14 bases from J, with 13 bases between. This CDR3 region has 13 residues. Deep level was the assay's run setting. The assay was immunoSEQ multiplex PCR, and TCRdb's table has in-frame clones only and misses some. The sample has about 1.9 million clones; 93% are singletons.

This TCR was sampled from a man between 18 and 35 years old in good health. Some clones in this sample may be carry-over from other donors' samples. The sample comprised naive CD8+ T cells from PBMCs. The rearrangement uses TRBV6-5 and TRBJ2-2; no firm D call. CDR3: CASSYSTPGVLFF. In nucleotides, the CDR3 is TGTGCCAGCAGTTACTCGACTCCCGGAGTTCTGTTTTTT.